Following are 26 T cell receptor beta chains from one sample sequenced in a study of tumor-infiltrating lymphocytes in primary liver carcinoma. Germline DNA was also extracted, with blood RNA taken from unsorted whole blood. With around 500 ng total RNA as template and a constant-region primer, TCR beta cDNA was made. Slightly modified ARM-PCR with three nested multiplex PCR rounds yielded TCR beta libraries. TRBV1-TRBV30 forward primers paired with a C-beta reverse primer drove the first two PCR rounds, around 10 cycles each. TCRdb fed the multiplex PCR reads into MiXCR, producing one record per CDR3 protein. The sample has approximately 330,000 distinct CDR3 sequences; roughly 61% are singletons. The sequencing sample was made of peripheral blood. The receptors were sampled from a man aged 35 to 55 with primary liver carcinoma and hepatitis B virus infection.

A note on this clonotype: This sequence may be a read error, since a much larger clone differs from it by one base. This chain uses TRBV6-2 or TRBV6-3 with TRBJ1-5, with a tentative D call TRBD1 (5 bases). V lost 6 bases, J lost 4 bases, and 13 bases lay in between. CDR1 and CDR2 (germline): MNHEY, SVGEGT. This CDR3 has 14 residues. Here the CDR3 reads CASRSVTDNQPQHF. CDR3 DNA: TGTGCCAGCAGATCCGTGACAGATAATCAGCCCCAGCATTTT.

This clonotype was picked up many times. The rearrangement links TRBV10-3 to TRBJ2-2, with D possibly called TRBD1 or TRBD2 (5 bases each). V was pared by 9 bases and J by 5 bases, with 13 bases between. CDR1 and CDR2 from the germline V gene are ENHRY and SYGVKD. The CDR3 has 13 residues. CDR3 coding DNA: TGTGCCATACGAGGGGCCCAGACCGGGGAGCTGTTTTTT. Its translation: CAIRGAQTGELFF.

Comment on this clonotype: This may be a read error: a much more frequent sequence differs by one nucleotide. The chain recombines TRBV28 with TRBJ2-5; 10 bases match TRBD1. Matching the DNA end better, TRBJ2-1 makes the J call doubtful. This CDR3 has 14 amino acids. Germline CDR1 MDHEN, CDR2 SYDVKM. In DNA form, the CDR3 reads TGTGCCAGCAGTCTTCGACAGGGGGCAGAGACCCAGTTCTTC. Residues: CASSLRQGAETQFF.

Points on this clonotype: The CDR3 does not end in the conserved phenylalanine or tryptophan, so this is likely a read error. The rearrangement uses TRBV19 and TRBJ2-5; D is uncertain. Germline V gives CDR1 LNHDA, CDR2 SQIVND (reference sequence). The CDR3 consists of 12 residues. V was shortened by 9 bases and J by 5 bases, with 13 bases between the two germline ends. The DNA for the CDR3 is TGTGCCAGCTCTCAGGTTGCGGAGACCCAGTACTTA. Protein sequence: CASSQVAETQYL.

In its sample, this clonotype was seen a few times. This may arise from a read error, as a much more abundant clone is one base away. The V gene is TRBV4-1, the J gene TRBJ2-6; the D gene is possibly TRBD1 (6 bases). The CDR3 has 14 amino acids. Germline lookup yields CDR1 MGHRA and CDR2 YSYEKL. CDR3 nucleotide sequence: TGCGGCAGCAGCCAGGGGCCTGGGGCCAACGTCCTGACTTTC. Its translation: CGSSQGPGANVLTF.

This clonotype was observed a handful of times. This rearrangement joins TRBV12-3 or TRBV12-4 to TRBJ1-4; no clear D gene. The germline V and J ends were trimmed by 6 bases and 15 bases, with 14 bases remaining between them. The CDR3 has 11 amino acids. The CDR3 spells CASRLREVVFF. The CDR3 coding sequence is TGTGCCAGCAGGTTAAGGGAAGTGGTGTTTTTT.

Concerning this clonotype: One base away lies a much larger clone, so this may be a sequencing read error. The chain recombines TRBV4-3 with TRBJ1-2; D ambiguous. Germline CDR1 LGHNA, CDR2 YSLEER. CDR3 size: 14 residues. V shed 3 bases and J shed 8 bases, with 16 bases lying between them. CDR3 region: CASSHDLGLGGYTF. The CDR3 nucleotides read TGCGCCAGCAGCCACGATCTAGGGTTGGGGGGCTACACCTTC.

Only a few counts were recorded for this clonotype. This may stem from a read error, because a much larger clone lies one nucleotide away. The chain uses TRBV6-5 and TRBJ2-1; 7 bases match TRBD2. The CDR3 contains 14 residues. The V gene's germline CDR1 is MNHEY and CDR2 SVGAGI. CDR3 in DNA: TGTGCCAGCAGTTACACGGCGGGAGTCAATGAGCAGATCTTC. This encodes CASSYTAGVNEQIF.

On this clonotype: A much larger clone lies a single base off, so this may be a read error. The V call is TRBV6-5, the J call TRBJ1-4, with D perhaps TRBD1 (5 bases). V dropped 2 bases and J dropped 4 bases, with 14 bases sitting between them. Germline CDR1 MNHEY, CDR2 SVGAGI. The CDR3 is 16 residues long. DNA for the CDR3: TGTGCCAGCAGTTACCTGACAGTGTCGAGTAATGAAAAACTGTTTTTT. Residues: CASSYLTVSSNEKLFF.

The table lists this clonotype with many counts. The V call is TRBV4-1, the J call TRBJ2-7; unclear D gene. The V gene lost 3 bases and the J gene lost 2 bases, with 14 bases spanning the gap. CDR3 length: 15 residues. Germline V gives CDR1 MGHRA, CDR2 YSYEKL. The CDR3 loop is CASSQKGDGAYEQYF. CDR3 in DNA: TGCGCCAGCAGCCAGAAGGGTGACGGCGCCTACGAGCAGTACTTC.

This clonotype was seen ten or more times. The rearrangement links TRBV29-1 to TRBJ2-2, with D possibly TRBD2 on 5 matching bases. Germline CDR1 is SQVTM and CDR2 is ANQGSEA. CDR3 length: 13 residues. V lost 4 bases and J 2 bases, leaving 8 bases between the germline ends. The CDR3 region has the DNA TGCAGCGTTGGGACTCCAAACACCGGGGAGCTGTTTTTT. Protein product: CSVGTPNTGELFF.

The count of this clonotype is one. It is likely a read error, because the conserved phenylalanine at the end of the CDR3 is missing. The rearrangement uses TRBV28 and TRBJ1-1; unclear D gene. This CDR3 comprises 14 residues. Germline assignment: CDR1 MDHEN and CDR2 SYDVKM. V was cut by 6 bases and J by 2 bases, with 13 bases left in between. CDR3 in amino acids: CASRGGADNTEAFL. The CDR3 DNA reads as TGTGCCAGCAGGGGAGGAGCTGATAACACTGAAGCTTTCCTT.

This clonotype was seen a few times. The rearrangement links TRBV4-1 to TRBJ1-4; possible D gene TRBD1, 6 bases. CDR1 and CDR2 (germline): MGHRA, YSYEKL. CDR3 length: 13 residues. Trimming stripped 2 bases from V and 12 bases from J, with 13 bases between. CDR3 bases: TGCGCCAGCAGCCAAACAGGGTTGTTAGAACTGTTTTTT. Protein sequence: CASSQTGLLELFF.

About this clonotype itself: An end of the junction differs from the germline gene, which may be a read error. The rearrangement links TRBV11-1 to TRBJ2-4; TRBD2 matches 13 bases. Looked up from germline, CDR1 is SGHAT and CDR2 is FQDESV (reference sequence). CDR3 length equals 17 residues. This CDR3 reads CPSSFPGTSGTKNIQYF. CDR3 nucleotides: TGTCCCAGCAGCTTTCCCGGGACTAGCGGGACCAAAAACATTCAGTATTTC.

With regard to this clonotype: The germline gene is not matched at one end of the junction; a read error may be the cause. V usage is TRBV4-2 and J usage is TRBJ2-1; 11 bases match TRBD2. Germline CDR1 and CDR2: LGHNA and YNFKEQ. This CDR3 has 14 residues. CDR3 sequence (DNA): TGTGCCAGCAGCCAAGATCACCAACTAGCGGGAGTGGTCTTC. Amino acids: CASSQDHQLAGVVF.

This clonotype was observed at least ten times. The V call is TRBV29-1, the J call TRBJ2-7, with unresolved D. Deletions cut 7 bases from V and 3 bases from J, with 10 bases between. The CDR3 is 11 amino acids. CDR1 is SQVTM, CDR2 ANQGSEA, per germline. CDR3 residues: CSATRLYEQYF. CDR3 DNA: TGCAGCGCGACAAGGCTCTACGAGCAGTACTTC.

Notes on this clonotype: One junction end disagrees with the germline gene, perhaps due to a read error. V is TRBV11-2 and J is TRBJ2-2, with D perhaps assigned TRBD1 or TRBD2 (5 bases each). The CDR3 spans 12 residues. CDR1 and CDR2 from the germline V gene are SGHAT and FQNNGV. CDR3 sequence (DNA): TGTGCCAGCAGCCTAATGTCCGGGGACCTGTTTTTT. Protein product: CASSLMSGDLFF.

As to this clonotype: Just one base apart from a much larger clone, this may be a read error. The missing conserved phenylalanine or tryptophan at the end of this CDR3 makes a read error likely. The chain links TRBV10-3 to TRBJ1-1; D might be TRBD1 (5 bases). The CDR3 is 13 amino acids. The germline gives CDR1 ENHRY, CDR2 SYGVKD. Trimming pared 2 bases from V and 1 base from J, leaving 5 bases between. The CDR3 spells CAISEGQNTEAFL. The CDR3 nucleotides are TGTGCCATCAGTGAGGGACAGAACACTGAAGCTTTCTTG.

To note about this clonotype: An end of the junction differs from the germline gene, which may be a read error. This chain joins TRBV11-1 and TRBJ2-3, with a possible D match to TRBD2 (5 bases). Germline lookup yields CDR1 SGHAT and CDR2 FQDESV (reference sequence). The CDR3 runs 16 residues. CDR3 sequence: CSSSPNRLTSTDTRYF. CDR3 in DNA: TGTTCCAGCAGCCCCAACCGACTAACCAGCACAGATACGCGGTATTTT.

A word on this clonotype: A much bigger clone sits one base away, suggesting this may be a read error. The J gene is TRBJ2-1, the V gene TRBV11-1, with D perhaps matching TRBD1 (5 bases). The CDR3 length is 13 residues. The germline V and J ends were trimmed by 6 bases and 5 bases, with 11 bases remaining between them. CDR1 and CDR2 from the germline V gene are SGHAT and FQDESV (reference sequence). The CDR3 spells CASRLRQNNEQFF. The CDR3 DNA sequence: TGTGCCAGCAGACTACGACAGAACAATGAGCAGTTCTTC.

The chain has TRBV5-5 and TRBJ2-7, with D perhaps matching TRBD1 (5 bases). Looked up from germline, CDR1 is SGHKS and CDR2 is YYEKEE (reference sequence). Trimming removed 3 bases at V and 5 bases at J, with 12 bases between. The CDR3 contains 13 residues. DNA of the CDR3: TGTGCCAGCAGCTATAGGATAGGGGACGAGCAGTACTTC. It yields the protein CASSYRIGDEQYF.

V usage is TRBV28 and J usage is TRBJ1-2; TRBD1 aligns across 8 bases. The CDR3 covers 15 residues. The germline gives CDR1 MDHEN, CDR2 SYDVKM. V gave up 5 bases and J gave up 4 bases; unmatched junction bases: 9. The CDR3 loop is CASSIPGQEIYGYTF. The CDR3 nucleotides are TGTGCCAGCAGTATACCGGGACAGGAGATCTATGGCTACACCTTC.

Comments on this clonotype: One end of the junction is discordant with germline, which a read error may explain. The chain uses TRBV6-2 or TRBV6-3 and TRBJ2-1, with 7 bases matching TRBD2. Germline V gene lookup returns CDR1 MNHEY and CDR2 SVGEGT. The CDR3 length is 15 residues. CDR3 in DNA: TGTGCCAGCAAAGGTGGCGGGACTAACTACAATGAGCAGCTCTTC. The encoded protein is CASKGGGTNYNEQLF.

In its sample, this clonotype was seen a few times. The chain has TRBV7-9 and TRBJ2-3; 16 bases line up with TRBD2. CDR3 length equals 17 residues. Trimming at V came to 2 bases and at J to 5 bases, leaving 4 bases not matched to a gene. CDR1 is SEHNR, CDR2 FQNEAQ, per germline (reference sequence). The CDR3 DNA follows: TGTGCCAGCAGCTTAACGGGGACTAGCGGGAGGGGAGATACGCAGTATTTT. This codes for CASSLTGTSGRGDTQYF.

This clonotype has a count of ten or more. The chain recombines TRBV14 with TRBJ2-2; 8 nucleotides align to TRBD2. The germline CDR1 and CDR2 sequences are SGHDN and FVKESK. Trimming took 5 bases from V and 2 from J; bases not matched to a gene: 10. The CDR3 is made up of 17 amino acids. The chain's CDR3 is CASSSGWTSRNTGELFF. As DNA, the CDR3 is TGTGCCAGCAGCTCAGGGTGGACTAGCCGTAACACCGGGGAGCTGTTTTTT.

This chain links TRBV6-1 with TRBJ2-1; the D gene is possibly TRBD1 (6 bases). Per germline, CDR1 MNHNS and CDR2 SASEGT. The CDR3 has 16 amino acids. The CDR3 nucleotides are TGTGACACCCAGAACCTTTTAGGGGGTCATTACAATGAGCAGTTCTTC. Protein: CDTQNLLGGHYNEQFF.